A selection of T cell receptor beta chains follows, all from one sample in a study of blood T cell repertoires in COVID-19. Sequencing used immunoSEQ multiplex PCR; TCRdb keeps in-frame clones, though not all of them. The sample holds a few hundred thousand clones, about 90% seen once. The sequencing sample was made of PBMCs or T cells enriched from blood (not recorded which). The origin of the receptors is a woman younger than 45 who had recovered from COVID-19. The CDR3 runs from the conserved cysteine through the conserved F or W. The D gene is left open where the match is weak. The size field is filled for only some rows; it gives once, few, many or a size class.

V gene,D gene,clone size,J gene,CDR3 protein,CDR3 DNA
TRBV10-2,TRBD2,-,TRBJ2-2,CASSEGSGGVTGELFF,TGCGCCAGCAGTGAGGGTAGCGGGGGCGTAACCGGGGAGCTGTTTTTT
TRBV7-8,-,-,TRBJ1-2,CASSLVGGSGYTF,TGTGCCAGCAGCTTAGTGGGGGGATCGGGCTACACCTTC
TRBV5-4,-,-,TRBJ2-7,CASSSPGRGAAEQYF,TGTGCCAGCAGCTCCCCCGGTCGCGGGGCTGCGGAGCAGTACTTC
TRBV18,-,-,TRBJ1-1,CASSLGRAQAFF,TGTGCCAGCTCACTGGGGAGGGCCCAAGCTTTCTTT
TRBV4-2,-,-,TRBJ2-3,CASSQDPNLPMTDTQYF,TGTGCCAGCAGTCAAGACCCTAATCTACCCATGACAGATACGCAGTATTTT
TRBV15,-,-,TRBJ1-2,CATSRETGSYGYTF,TGTGCCACCAGCAGGGAGACGGGAAGCTATGGCTACACCTTC
TRBV6-5,TRBD1,-,TRBJ1-6,CASRRQGSNSPLHF,TGTGCCAGCAGACGACAGGGGAGCAATTCACCCCTCCACTTT
TRBV2,-,-,TRBJ1-5,CASSESVTGNQPQHF,TGTGCCAGCAGTGAATCGGTGACAGGCAATCAGCCCCAGCATTTT
TRBV7-9,-,-,TRBJ1-1,CASSLVEAEAFF,TGTGCCAGCAGCTTAGTTGAGGCTGAAGCTTTCTTT
TRBV7-9,-,once,TRBJ1-2,CASSLPARGYGYTF,TGTGCCAGCAGCCTCCCCGCCCGGGGATATGGCTACACCTTC
TRBV2,TRBD1,-,TRBJ1-4,CASSARTGGYEKLFF,TGTGCCAGCAGTGCCCGGACAGGGGGTTATGAAAAACTGTTTTTT
TRBV12-3/TRBV12-4,-,-,TRBJ2-5,CASRGTSETQYF,TGTGCCAGCAGGGGGACTTCGGAGACCCAGTACTTC
TRBV7-8,-,-,TRBJ1-2,CASSLEPLRRENYGYTF,TGTGCCAGCAGCTTAGAACCCCTTCGACGGGAGAACTATGGCTACACCTTC
TRBV9,TRBD2,-,TRBJ2-2,CASSETSGGPFTGELFF,TGTGCCAGCAGCGAAACTAGCGGGGGCCCGTTCACCGGGGAGCTGTTTTTT
TRBV24-1,TRBD2,-,TRBJ2-3,CATSDPSFSGGATDTQYF,TGTGCCACCAGTGACCCTTCCTTTAGCGGGGGGGCGACAGATACGCAGTATTTT
TRBV18,-,-,TRBJ1-5,CASSGSSYSNQPQHF,TGTGCCAGCTCAGGGAGTAGTTATAGCAATCAGCCCCAGCATTTT